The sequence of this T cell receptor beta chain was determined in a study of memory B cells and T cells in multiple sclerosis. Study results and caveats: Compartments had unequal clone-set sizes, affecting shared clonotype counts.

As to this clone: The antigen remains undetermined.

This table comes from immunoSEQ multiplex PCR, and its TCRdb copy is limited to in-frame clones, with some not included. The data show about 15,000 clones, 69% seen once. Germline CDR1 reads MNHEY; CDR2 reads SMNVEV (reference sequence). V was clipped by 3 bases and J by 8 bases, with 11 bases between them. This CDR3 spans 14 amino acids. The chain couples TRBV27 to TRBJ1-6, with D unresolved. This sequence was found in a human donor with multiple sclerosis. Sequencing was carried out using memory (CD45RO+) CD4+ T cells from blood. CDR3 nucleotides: TGTGCCAGCAGTTTGCGGATTTGGGATTCACCCCTCCACTTT. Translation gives CASSLRIWDSPLHF.